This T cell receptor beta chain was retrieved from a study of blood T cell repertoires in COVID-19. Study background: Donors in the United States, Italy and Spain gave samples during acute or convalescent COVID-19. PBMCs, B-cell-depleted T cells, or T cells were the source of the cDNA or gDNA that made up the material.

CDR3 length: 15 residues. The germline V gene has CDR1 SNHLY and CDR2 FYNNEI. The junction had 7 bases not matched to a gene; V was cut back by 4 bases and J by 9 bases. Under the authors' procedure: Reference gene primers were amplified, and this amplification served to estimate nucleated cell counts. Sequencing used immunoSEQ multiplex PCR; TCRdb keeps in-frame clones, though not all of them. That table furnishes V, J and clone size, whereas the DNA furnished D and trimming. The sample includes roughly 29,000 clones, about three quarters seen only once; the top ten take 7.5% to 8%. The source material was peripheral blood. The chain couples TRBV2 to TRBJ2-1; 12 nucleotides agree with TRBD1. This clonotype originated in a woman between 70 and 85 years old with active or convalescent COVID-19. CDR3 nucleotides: TGTGCCAGCAGTGGGGACAGGGGGCATCGTAGTGAGCAGTTCTTC. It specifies CASSGDRGHRSEQFF.